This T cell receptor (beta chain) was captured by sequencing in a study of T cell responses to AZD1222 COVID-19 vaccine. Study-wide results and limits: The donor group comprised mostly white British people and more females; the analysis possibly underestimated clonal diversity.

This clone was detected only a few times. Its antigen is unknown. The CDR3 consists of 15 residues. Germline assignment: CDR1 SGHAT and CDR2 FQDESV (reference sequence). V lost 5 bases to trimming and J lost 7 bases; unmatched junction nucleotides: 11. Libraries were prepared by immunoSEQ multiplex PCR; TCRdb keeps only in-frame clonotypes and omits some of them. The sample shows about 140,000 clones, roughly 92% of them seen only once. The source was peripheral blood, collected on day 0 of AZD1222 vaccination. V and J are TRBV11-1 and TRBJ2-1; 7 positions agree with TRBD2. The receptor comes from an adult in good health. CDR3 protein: CASSPGTITLNEQFF. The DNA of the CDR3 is TGTGCCAGCAGCCCCGGGACTATAACGTTAAATGAGCAGTTCTTC. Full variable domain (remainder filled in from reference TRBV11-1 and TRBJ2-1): EAEVAQSPRYKITEKSQAVAFWCDPISGHATLYWYRQILGQGPELLVQFQDESVVDDSQLPKDRFSAERLKGVDSTLKIQPAELGDSAMYLCASSPGTITLNEQFFGPGTRLTVL.